Below, 27 T cell receptor beta chains from the same sample are listed, as sequenced in a study of early T cells in non-severe SARS-CoV-2 infection. TCRdb used MiXCR to reprocess the 5' RACE reads, holding one entry per CDR3 protein. The data show 35,000 to 45,000 distinct CDR3 sequences, 12% seen once. Sequencing input: whole blood. These receptors were collected from an adult who was a healthcare worker with PCR-confirmed SARS-CoV-2 infection or an uninfected control (not recorded which).

This clonotype was recorded a few times. V is TRBV29-1 and J is TRBJ2-3, with D uncertain. CDR3 length: 13 amino acids. V lost 1 base to trimming and J lost 4 bases, with 9 bases between them. CDR1 is SQVTM and CDR2 is ANQGSEA in the germline V gene. CDR3 residues: CSVEGSSSDTQYF. CDR3 DNA sequence: TGCAGCGTTGAAGGCAGCAGTTCAGATACGCAGTATTTT.

As concerns this clonotype: This is likely a read error, given that the CDR3 carries no conserved phenylalanine or tryptophan at its end. This chain joins TRBV4-2 and TRBJ1-4; TRBD1 is a possible D gene (6 bases). CDR1 LGHNA and CDR2 YNFKEQ come from the germline V gene. The CDR3 totals 15 residues. Trimming left V 6 bases short and J 5 bases short, with 16 bases between. The CDR3 DNA follows: TGTGCCAGCAGTCCTGCTGACAGGCGGAATGAAAAACTGTTTCTT. Its protein product is CASSPADRRNEKLFL.

This clonotype was seen many times. This chain joins TRBV5-4 and TRBJ2-1; tentatively, D is TRBD1 or TRBD2 (5 bases each). Germline V gene lookup returns CDR1 SGHNT and CDR2 YYREEE (reference sequence). This CDR3 spans 15 amino acids. The V and J ends lost 3 bases and 5 bases respectively, with 15 bases between them. CDR3 in DNA: TGTGCCAGCAGCTCACCCCCGGGACCCAACAATGAGCAGTTCTTC. Amino acids: CASSSPPGPNNEQFF.

In the case of this clonotype: A much larger clonotype is one base distant, so this may be a read error. This chain uses TRBV29-1 with TRBJ2-7; 8 bases match TRBD1. There are 12 residues in the CDR3. CDR1 and CDR2 from the germline V gene are SQVTM and ANQGSEA. The J segment lost 5 bases and the V segment lost 6 bases, leaving 6 bases of the junction unmatched. The CDR3 nucleotides are TGCAGCGTGAGAGGACAGGGCGACGAGCAGTACTTC. The encoded protein is CSVRGQGDEQYF.

The table lists this clonotype with a few counts. This rearrangement joins TRBV6-2 or TRBV6-3 to TRBJ1-5, with TRBD1 matching over 8 bases. The CDR3 extends over 13 amino acids. The V and J ends lost 0 bases and 16 bases, in that order; junction bases with no gene match: 8. CDR1 and CDR2 (germline): MNHEY, SVGEGT. This CDR3 is CASSYSSGQGIHF. For the CDR3, the DNA is TGTGCCAGCAGTTACTCCTCTGGACAGGGAATACATTTT.

In this sample, this clonotype turned up many times. The chain recombines TRBV7-6 with TRBJ2-5; no definite D call. The CDR3 extends over 14 amino acids. V lost 1 base and J 9 bases, leaving 15 bases between the germline ends. CDR1 and CDR2 from the germline V gene are SGHVS and FNYEAQ. As DNA, the CDR3 is TGTGCCAGCAGCTTAGGATCGAGCCGTGGGTCCCAGTACTTC. Translating it yields CASSLGSSRGSQYF.

V is TRBV9 and J is TRBJ2-2; 7 bases map to TRBD1. CDR1 and CDR2 (germline): SGDLS, YYNGEE. The CDR3 runs to 16 residues. V was clipped by 2 bases and J by 5 bases; unmatched bases: 9. The CDR3 bases are TGTGCCAGCAGCGTTGGACAGGCCCGTCGGACCGGGGAGCTGTTTTTT. It specifies CASSVGQARRTGELFF.

The chain combines TRBV15 with TRBJ2-1; either TRBD1 or TRBD2 may supply D (5 bases each). Germline CDR1 reads LNHNV; CDR2 reads YYDKDF (reference sequence). CDR3 size: 16 residues. V gave up 0 bases and J gave up 0 bases, with 9 bases separating them. CDR3 sequence reads: CATSRDGGGSYNEQFF. The CDR3 DNA reads TGTGCCACCAGCAGAGATGGTGGGGGCTCCTACAATGAGCAGTTCTTC.

The chain couples TRBV12-3 or TRBV12-4 to TRBJ2-7; TRBD2 matches 7 bases. The length of the CDR3 is 13 residues. Trimming at V came to 3 bases and at J to 6 bases, leaving 5 bases not matched to a gene. The CDR3 is CASSLRGGIEQYF. The DNA for the CDR3 is TGTGCCAGCAGTTTGAGGGGAGGGATCGAGCAGTACTTC.

The chain uses TRBV12-3 or TRBV12-4 and TRBJ2-1; D gene ambiguous. Trimming took 6 bases from V and 6 from J, leaving 9 bases between them. The CDR3 loop spans 12 amino acids. CDR3 loop: CASRTTINEQFF. In nucleotides, the CDR3 is TGTGCCAGCAGAACTACAATCAATGAGCAGTTCTTC.

This clonotype has ten or more counts. The rearrangement uses TRBV11-2 and TRBJ2-1; no clear D gene. The CDR3 runs 14 residues. Trimming pared 2 bases from V and 2 bases from J, leaving 7 bases between. CDR1 is SGHAT, CDR2 FQNNGV, per germline. CDR3 sequence reads: CASSLRETYNEQFF. In DNA, the CDR3 is TGTGCCAGCAGCTTAAGGGAAACCTACAATGAGCAGTTCTTC.

V gene TRBV18 combines with J gene TRBJ2-3, with 9 nucleotides matching TRBD1. The ends lost 2 bases at V and 4 bases at J; junction bases unmatched: 7. This CDR3 contains 16 residues. CDR1 and CDR2 (germline): KGHSH, LQKENI. The CDR3 sequence: CASSPMKGQGSDTQYF. The CDR3 region has the DNA TGTGCCAGCTCACCAATGAAGGGACAGGGATCAGATACGCAGTATTTT.

This clonotype was observed at least ten times. The rearrangement links TRBV6-1 to TRBJ1-1, with D possibly being TRBD1 (6 bases). The ends were cut back, 2 bases at V and 0 bases at J, with 10 bases in the middle. The CDR3 consists of 15 residues. Germline-derived CDR1 and CDR2 are MNHNS and SASEGT. The CDR3, as DNA: TGTGCCAGCAGTGAATGGGGGGCACTGAACACTGAAGCTTTCTTT. Its translation is CASSEWGALNTEAFF.

The table lists this clonotype with many counts. V gene TRBV14 combines with J gene TRBJ1-5; D is ambiguous. CDR1 and CDR2 (germline): SGHDN, FVKESK. The CDR3 totals 13 residues. V was clipped by 1 base and J by 9 bases, with 10 bases between them. CDR3 sequence (DNA): TGTGCCAGCAGCCAAGGGTACAGAGGGCCCCAGCATTTT. It encodes CASSQGYRGPQHF.

This sequence joins TRBV14 and TRBJ2-4; D unclear. The germline V gene encodes CDR1 SGHDN and CDR2 FVKESK. CDR3 length: 16 residues. Trimming removed 1 base at V and 0 bases at J, with 10 bases between. This CDR3 reads CASSQGATLAKNIQYF. Here the CDR3 DNA reads TGTGCCAGCAGCCAAGGAGCCACTCTAGCCAAAAACATTCAGTACTTC.

The sample holds a few counts of this clonotype. J is TRBJ2-5 and V is TRBV18; 7 nucleotides align to TRBD2. The CDR3 is 15 residues long. Germline CDR1 reads KGHSH; CDR2 reads LQKENI. V was clipped by 2 bases and J by 5 bases; unmatched bases: 8. CDR3 region: CASSPNGLVGETQYF. The CDR3 coding sequence is TGTGCCAGCTCACCAAACGGACTAGTTGGGGAGACCCAGTACTTC. The variable domain in full, completed from reference TRBV18 and TRBJ2-5, reads NAGVMQNPRHLVRRRGQEARLRCSPMKGHSHVYWYRQLPEEGLKFMVYLQKENIIDESGMPKERFSAEFPKEGPSILRIQQVVRGDSAAYFCASSPNGLVGETQYFGPGTRLLVL.

In this sample, this clonotype turned up a few times. The rearrangement joins TRBV27 to TRBJ1-1; D is ambiguous. This CDR3 comprises 13 residues. The ends were cut back, 6 bases at V and 5 bases at J, with 13 bases in the middle. Germline V gene lookup returns CDR1 MNHEY and CDR2 SMNVEV (reference sequence). The CDR3 protein is CASSIGKATEAFF. The DNA for the CDR3 is TGTGCCAGCAGCATAGGGAAGGCGACTGAAGCTTTCTTT.

This clonotype was found many times. V usage is TRBV19 and J usage is TRBJ2-1; TRBD2 agrees at 12 bases. The J segment lost 4 bases and the V segment lost 4 bases, leaving 2 bases of the junction unmatched. This CDR3 spans 15 amino acids. Germline V gene lookup returns CDR1 LNHDA and CDR2 SQIVND (reference sequence). CDR3 coding DNA: TGTGCCAGTAGTAAACTAGCGGGAGGATACAATGAGCAGTTCTTC. This translates into CASSKLAGGYNEQFF.

This clonotype was seen repeatedly, ten times or more. The gene calls are TRBV6-5 and TRBJ1-2; tentatively, D is TRBD1 (6 bases). The CDR3 contains 15 residues. Germline assignment: CDR1 MNHEY and CDR2 SVGAGI. With 6 bases removed from V and 6 bases from J, the gap between germline ends came to 20 bases. The chain's CDR3 is CASSQSGTGSNGYTF. In DNA form, the CDR3 reads TGTGCCAGCAGCCAAAGTGGCACAGGGTCAAATGGCTACACCTTC.

This clonotype was seen repeatedly, ten times or more. The genes are TRBV6-1 and TRBJ2-1; the match to TRBD2 covers 12 bases. Germline values: CDR1 MNHNS, CDR2 SASEGT. The CDR3 consists of 14 residues. V gave up 7 bases and J gave up 7 bases; unmatched junction bases: 5. The CDR3 sequence is CASMTSGSWNEQFF. The CDR3 coding sequence is TGTGCCAGCATGACTAGCGGGAGTTGGAATGAGCAGTTCTTC.

Many counts were recorded for this clonotype. The V call is TRBV30, the J call TRBJ2-1; TRBD1 matches at 11 bases. This CDR3 is built from 15 residues. Germline trimming cut 3 bases from V and 7 bases from J; bases unmatched to any gene: 8. CDR1 is GTSNPN and CDR2 is SVGIG in the germline V gene (reference sequence). The CDR3 DNA reads as TGTGCCTGGAGAAGGTGGACAGGGGGCGAAAATGAGCAGTTCTTC. Translating it yields CAWRRWTGGENEQFF. The full variable domain, with the rest looked up from reference TRBV30 and TRBJ2-1, is SQTIHQWPATLVQPVGSPLSLECTVEGTSNPNLYWYRQAAGRGLQLLFYSVGIGQISSEVPQNLSASRPQDRQFILSSKKLLLSDSGFYLCAWRRWTGGENEQFFGPGTRLTVL.

This clonotype turned up a few times. The rearrangement uses TRBV7-2 and TRBJ2-3; the D gene is possibly TRBD2 (6 bases). V lost 8 bases to trimming and J lost 3 bases, with 15 bases between them. CDR1 and CDR2 from the germline V gene are SGHTA and FQGNSA. This CDR3 spans 14 amino acids. The CDR3 is CASSRGRGTDTQYF. DNA of the CDR3: TGTGCCAGCTCCCGGGGGAGAGGAACAGATACGCAGTATTTT.

This clonotype was counted only a few times. The genes are TRBV19 and TRBJ2-1; D unclear. Germline V gives CDR1 LNHDA, CDR2 SQIVND (reference sequence). There are 16 residues in the CDR3. Trimming removed 7 bases from V and 0 bases from J, with 16 bases in between. The CDR3 bases are TGTGCCAGTAAACGGTTTTCCGCTAGCTCCTACAATGAGCAGTTCTTC. The encoded protein is CASKRFSASSYNEQFF.

This clonotype was counted many times. This chain joins TRBV29-1 and TRBJ1-1; TRBD1 is a possible D gene (6 bases). Deletions cut 2 bases from V and 10 bases from J, with 14 bases between. CDR3 size: 12 residues. CDR1 SQVTM and CDR2 ANQGSEA come from the germline V gene. CDR3 region: CSVESRQAAAFF. The DNA for the CDR3 is TGCAGCGTTGAATCACGACAGGCGGCAGCTTTCTTT.

This clonotype was counted many times. The rearrangement joins TRBV6-5 to TRBJ2-3; 8 nucleotides line up with TRBD2. This CDR3 comprises 14 residues. V lost 6 bases to trimming and J lost 6 bases; unmatched junction nucleotides: 8. The germline V gene has CDR1 MNHEY and CDR2 SVGAGI. DNA of the CDR3: TGTGCCAGCAGCCTAGCGGGTCCTAGGGATACGCAGTATTTT. Its translation is CASSLAGPRDTQYF.

V gene TRBV13 combines with J gene TRBJ1-1, with unresolved D. Germline V gene lookup returns CDR1 PRHDT and CDR2 FYEKMQ (reference sequence). Trimming shortened V by 5 bases and J by 11 bases, and 9 bases separated the two germline ends. This CDR3 has 10 residues. DNA of the CDR3: TGTGCCAGCAGCAAAAACCAGGCTTTCTTT. Amino acid sequence: CASSKNQAFF.

This clonotype appeared a few times. The V and J genes are TRBV11-2 and TRBJ2-1, with a tentative D call TRBD2 (7 bases). Trimming took 5 bases from V and 11 from J, leaving 19 bases between them. The CDR3 has 14 amino acids. CDR1 and CDR2 (germline): SGHAT, FQNNGV. CDR3 sequence reads: CASSLRGGIPQQFF. CDR3 DNA sequence: TGTGCCAGCAGCCTTAGGGGGGGAATACCCCAGCAGTTCTTC.